The 23 T cell receptor beta chains below come from one sample, sequenced in a study of cytomegalovirus exposure and HLA in healthy donors. It was with 60 Vbeta and 13 Jbeta primers that the PCR ran. The protocol was immunoSEQ multiplex PCR, while the TCRdb copy is restricted to in-frame clones and leaves out a portion. The profile shows some 110,000 clones, roughly four fifths of them singletons. Sequencing used PBMCs. All receptors come from a man aged 50-60 years in good health and CMV-seronegative.

J is TRBJ2-7 and V is TRBV2, with D perhaps TRBD1 (5 bases). The CDR3 has 12 residues. Germline values: CDR1 SNHLY, CDR2 FYNNEI. Trimming stripped 5 bases from V and 7 bases from J, with 12 bases between. CDR3 protein: CASSSQGQEQYV. The DNA for the CDR3 is TGTGCCAGCAGTAGCCAGGGTCAGGAGCAGTACGTC.

For this clone: Sequence at one end of the junction differs from germline and may be a read error. The V gene is TRBV5-1, the J gene TRBJ2-1, with 9 bases aligning to TRBD2. This CDR3 contains 16 residues. Germline V gene sequence: CDR1 SGHRS, CDR2 YFSETQ. CDR3 protein: CASSLGRLAGKDEQLF. As DNA, the CDR3 is TGCGCCAGCAGCTTGGGTAGGCTAGCGGGAAAAGATGAGCAGCTCTTC.

The chain links TRBV28 to TRBJ2-1, with TRBD1 matching over 7 bases. J gave up 8 bases and V 5 bases, and 6 bases lay outside the gene matches. The CDR3 has 13 residues. Per germline, CDR1 MDHEN and CDR2 SYDVKM. The CDR3 spells CASSRYRGDEQFF. DNA of the CDR3: TGTGCCAGCAGTCGCTACAGGGGCGATGAGCAGTTCTTC.

The genes are TRBV9 and TRBJ2-5; 8 nucleotides agree with TRBD2. The germline V gene has CDR1 SGDLS and CDR2 YYNGEE. The CDR3 runs to 16 residues. J gave up 2 bases and V 4 bases, and 10 bases lay outside the gene matches. The CDR3 region is CASSPTGAGEQETQYF. The CDR3 nucleotides are TGTGCCAGCAGCCCGACGGGAGCGGGGGAACAAGAGACCCAGTACTTC.

The V and J genes are TRBV5-1 and TRBJ2-2, with unresolved D. Germline lookup yields CDR1 SGHRS and CDR2 YFSETQ. The CDR3 is made up of 14 amino acids. V lost 2 bases to trimming and J lost 3 bases, with 8 bases between them. The CDR3 sequence: CASSLSPDTGELFF. The CDR3 DNA reads TGCGCCAGCAGCTTAAGTCCGGACACCGGGGAGCTGTTTTTT. The full variable domain, in which reference TRBV5-1 and TRBJ2-2 provide the parts outside the CDR3, is KAGVTQTPRYLIKTRGQQVTLSCSPISGHRSVSWYQQTPGQGLQFLFEYFSETQRNKGNFPGRFSGRQFSNSRSEMNVSTLELGDSALYLCASSLSPDTGELFFGEGSRLTVL.

The rearrangement links TRBV5-4 to TRBJ2-7, with 7 nucleotides matching TRBD1. With 4 bases clipped from V and 0 bases from J, the junction kept 7 bases outside the gene matches. Germline CDR1 SGHNT, CDR2 YYREEE (reference sequence). CDR3 length equals 15 residues. CDR3 residues: CASSPQRTGSYEQYF. CDR3 in DNA: TGTGCCAGCAGCCCCCAAAGGACAGGCTCCTACGAGCAGTACTTC.

This chain links TRBV11-2 with TRBJ1-1; TRBD1 aligns across 10 bases. Germline V CDR1 and CDR2: SGHAT, FQNNGV. Unmatched junction bases numbered 5, after V lost 0 bases and J lost 1 base. CDR3 size: 17 residues. The CDR3 DNA is TGTGCCAGCAGCTTAGAAGGGACAGGGGCATGGAACACTGAAGCTTTCTTT. It codes for CASSLEGTGAWNTEAFF. The entire variable domain, with the rest obtained from reference TRBV11-2 and TRBJ1-1, is as follows: EAGVAQSPRYKIIEKRQSVAFWCNPISGHATLYWYQQILGQGPKLLIQFQNNGVVDDSQLPKDRFSAERLKGVDSTLKIQPAKLEDSAVYLCASSLEGTGAWNTEAFFGQGTRLTVV.

V gene TRBV11-2 combines with J gene TRBJ1-3, with 11 bases lining up with TRBD1. The CDR3 runs 16 residues. Germline trimming cut 3 bases from V and 1 base from J; bases unmatched to any gene: 2. CDR1 is SGHAT and CDR2 is FQNNGV in the germline V gene. Here the CDR3 reads CASSLDRGHSGNTIYF. As DNA, the CDR3 is TGTGCCAGCAGCTTGGACAGGGGGCATTCTGGAAACACCATATATTTT.

J is TRBJ2-1 and V is TRBV18; D is possibly TRBD1 (6 bases). V was pared by 1 base and J by 0 bases, with 10 bases between. The CDR3 length is 16 residues. Germline-derived CDR1 and CDR2 are KGHSH and LQKENI. CDR3 bases: TGTGCCAGCTCACCACGAGAACAGGGCTCCTACAATGAGCAGTTCTTC. Its translation: CASSPREQGSYNEQFF.

Only one count was recorded for this clone. The chain employs TRBV28 and TRBJ1-5; a possible D gene is TRBD1 (6 bases). CDR1 MDHEN and CDR2 SYDVKM come from the germline V gene. The CDR3 consists of 15 residues. V was pared by 5 bases and J by 6 bases, with 17 bases between. The CDR3 DNA reads as TGTGCCAGCAGTCCAAGACAGGTTTGGGGTCAGCCCCAGCATTTT. It codes for CASSPRQVWGQPQHF.

J is TRBJ2-3 and V is TRBV5-6; D is perhaps TRBD2 (6 bases). The CDR3 is 15 amino acids. The germline CDR1 and CDR2 sequences are SGHDT and YYEEEE. V was trimmed by 1 base and J by 2 bases, leaving 11 bases between them. The CDR3 spells CASSLPGVSTDTQYF. CDR3 DNA: TGTGCCAGCAGCTTGCCGGGGGTATCCACAGATACGCAGTATTTT.

The chain has TRBV5-1 and TRBJ1-6, with 10 bases fitting TRBD1. The V and J ends lost 0 bases and 10 bases, in that order; junction bases with no gene match: 4. This CDR3 is built from 15 residues. Germline V CDR1 and CDR2: SGHRS, YFSETQ. The CDR3 DNA reads as TGCGCCAGCAGCTTGGATGGACAGGGGGTGTCACCCCTCCACTTT. Its translation is CASSLDGQGVSPLHF.

CDR3 bases: TGTGCCAGCAGCGAGAGATTCGGGACAAAAACCTACAATGAGCAGTTCTTC. Protein: CASSERFGTKTYNEQFF. The chain has TRBV9 and TRBJ2-1; possible D gene TRBD1, 6 bases. Germline CDR1 reads SGDLS; CDR2 reads YYNGEE. The CDR3 has 17 residues. V was cut by 3 bases and J by 2 bases, with 18 bases left in between.

This chain joins TRBV5-1 and TRBJ1-2; 10 bases line up with TRBD1. The CDR3 runs to 14 residues. Per the germline V gene, CDR1 is SGHRS and CDR2 is YFSETQ. V shed 5 bases and J 8 bases; nucleotides not matched to a gene: 9. The CDR3 loop reads CASSPGTGAGGYTF. The CDR3 DNA is TGCGCCAGCAGTCCCGGGACAGGGGCGGGAGGCTACACCTTC.

The V call is TRBV18, the J call TRBJ2-7, with D possibly TRBD1 on 6 matching bases. Germline assignment: CDR1 KGHSH and CDR2 LQKENI. The CDR3 is 13 residues long. The ends were cut back, 1 base at V and 2 bases at J, with 6 bases in the middle. Written as DNA, the CDR3 is TGTGCCAGCTCACCACGACAGGCCTACGAGCAGTACGTC. This translates into CASSPRQAYEQYV.

CDR3 region: CASSTGLETQYF. DNA of the CDR3: TGTGCCAGTAGTACAGGACTGGAGACCCAGTACTTC. The chain has TRBV19 and TRBJ2-5; weak D call: TRBD2 (5 bases). CDR1 and CDR2 from the germline V gene are LNHDA and SQIVND (reference sequence). CDR3 length: 12 amino acids. V dropped 4 bases and J dropped 5 bases, with 8 bases sitting between them.

J is TRBJ2-4 and V is TRBV11-3; 7 nucleotides align to TRBD2. J lost 2 bases, V lost 1 base, and 2 bases had no gene match. Per germline, CDR1 SGHNT and CDR2 YENEEA. This CDR3 is built from 15 residues. CDR3 loop: CASSLGGTTKNIQYF. CDR3 in DNA: TGTGCCAGCAGCTTAGGGGGGACTACCAAAAACATTCAGTACTTC. Full variable domain (rest looked up from reference TRBV11-3 and TRBJ2-4): EAGVVQSPRYKIIEKKQPVAFWCNPISGHNTLYWYLQNLGQGPELLIRYENEEAVDDSQLPKDRFSAERLKGVDSTLKIQPAELGDSAVYLCASSLGGTTKNIQYFGAGTRLSVL.

V usage is TRBV6-5 and J usage is TRBJ2-1; D is possibly TRBD1 (6 bases). Trimming removed 11 bases at V and 0 bases at J, with 11 bases between. The CDR3 extends over 13 amino acids. CDR1 and CDR2 from the germline V gene are MNHEY and SVGAGI. In DNA form, the CDR3 reads TGTGCCGTAAAGACAGGCTCCTACAATGAGCAGTTCTTC. This sequence encodes CAVKTGSYNEQFF.

The chain recombines TRBV2 with TRBJ2-2, with D uncertain. The CDR3 is made up of 13 amino acids. Trimming took 7 bases from V and 3 from J, leaving 9 bases between them. Germline lookup yields CDR1 SNHLY and CDR2 FYNNEI. CDR3: CASNPDYTGELFF. The DNA of the CDR3 is TGTGCCAGCAACCCAGATTACACCGGGGAGCTGTTTTTT.

CDR3 nucleotide sequence: TGTGCCAGCGCCGACAGCTATAATGAAAAACTGTTTTTT. Amino acid sequence: CASADSYNEKLFF. The rearrangement joins TRBV6-1 to TRBJ1-4; tentatively, D is TRBD1 (5 bases). The V end was cut by 8 bases, the J end by 4 bases, with 11 bases between. Germline V gives CDR1 MNHNS, CDR2 SASEGT. The CDR3 sequence is 13 residues long.

V is TRBV6-6 and J is TRBJ2-1, with 7 bases matching TRBD2. J gave up 4 bases and V 6 bases, and 6 bases lay outside the gene matches. Per the germline V gene, CDR1 is MNHNY and CDR2 is SVGAGI (reference sequence). This CDR3 is 14 amino acids long. This CDR3 is CASSIAGLYNEQFF. For the CDR3, the DNA is TGTGCCAGCAGCATAGCGGGTCTGTACAATGAGCAGTTCTTC.

V and J are TRBV5-4 and TRBJ1-1, with a weak D call TRBD1 (5 bases). Trimming removed 0 bases from V and 8 bases from J, with 11 bases in between. The length of the CDR3 is 13 residues. Germline lookup yields CDR1 SGHNT and CDR2 YYREEE (reference sequence). CDR3 sequence reads: CASSLVRGGEAFF. In DNA, the CDR3 is TGTGCCAGCAGCTTGGTTCGCGGGGGAGAAGCTTTCTTT.

The V and J genes are TRBV25-1 and TRBJ2-7, with 8 positions matching TRBD1. Germline loops: CDR1 MGHDK, CDR2 SYGVNS. Germline trimming cut 6 bases from V and 0 bases from J; bases unmatched to any gene: 4. The CDR3 covers 14 residues. The CDR3 sequence is CASRAGTGSYEQYF. The CDR3 nucleotides are TGTGCCAGCAGGGCCGGGACAGGCTCCTACGAGCAGTACTTC.